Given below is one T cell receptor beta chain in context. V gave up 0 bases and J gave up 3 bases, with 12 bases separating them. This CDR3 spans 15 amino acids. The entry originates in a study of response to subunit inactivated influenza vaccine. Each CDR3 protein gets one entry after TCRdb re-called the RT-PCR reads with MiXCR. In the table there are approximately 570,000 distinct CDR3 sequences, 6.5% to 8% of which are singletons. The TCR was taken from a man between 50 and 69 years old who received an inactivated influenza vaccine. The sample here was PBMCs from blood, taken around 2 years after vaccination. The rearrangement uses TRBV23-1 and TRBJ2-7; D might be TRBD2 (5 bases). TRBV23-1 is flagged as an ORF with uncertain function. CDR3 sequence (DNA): TGCGCCAGCAGTCAATCGGGGAGTGCCGACTACGAGCAGTACTTC. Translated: CASSQSGSADYEQYF.